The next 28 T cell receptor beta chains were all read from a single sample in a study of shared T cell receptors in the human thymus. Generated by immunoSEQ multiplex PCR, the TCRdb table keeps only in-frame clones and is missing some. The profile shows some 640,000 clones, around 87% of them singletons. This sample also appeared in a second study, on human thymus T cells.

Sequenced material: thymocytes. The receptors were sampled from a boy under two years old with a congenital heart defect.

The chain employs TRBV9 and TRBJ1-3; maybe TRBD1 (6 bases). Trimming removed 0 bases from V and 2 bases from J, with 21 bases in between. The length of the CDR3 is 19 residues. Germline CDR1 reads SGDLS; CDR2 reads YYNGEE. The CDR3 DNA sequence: TGTGCCAGCAGCGTAGAGGGGACCCTACAGGGATTTCCTGGAAACACCATATATTTT. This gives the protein CASSVEGTLQGFPGNTIYF.

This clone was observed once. This CDR3 reads CATSRDTPQQGAPGLNTEAFF. The CDR3 bases are TGTGCCACCAGCAGAGATACCCCGCAACAGGGGGCGCCGGGTCTTAACACTGAAGCTTTCTTT. This sequence joins TRBV15 and TRBJ1-1; 9 bases are shared with TRBD1. The CDR3 is made up of 21 amino acids. V lost 0 bases, J lost 2 bases, and 19 bases stayed unmatched. Germline CDR1 is LNHNV and CDR2 is YYDKDF (reference sequence).

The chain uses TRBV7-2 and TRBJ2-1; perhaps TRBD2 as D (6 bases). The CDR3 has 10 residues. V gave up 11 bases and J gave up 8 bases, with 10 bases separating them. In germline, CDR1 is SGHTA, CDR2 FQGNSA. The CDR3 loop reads CADRGYEQFF. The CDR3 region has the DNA TGTGCCGACCGGGGGTATGAGCAGTTCTTC.

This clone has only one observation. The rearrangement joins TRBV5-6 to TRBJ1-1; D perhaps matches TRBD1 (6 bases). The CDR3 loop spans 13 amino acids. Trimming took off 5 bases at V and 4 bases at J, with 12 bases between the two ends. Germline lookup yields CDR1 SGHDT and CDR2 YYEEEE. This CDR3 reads CASSVGAGTEAFF. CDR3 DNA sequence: TGTGCCAGCAGTGTGGGGGCCGGCACTGAAGCTTTCTTT. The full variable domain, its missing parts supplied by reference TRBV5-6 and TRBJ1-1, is DAGVTQSPTHLIKTRGQQVTLRCSPKSGHDTVSWYQQALGQGPQFIFQYYEEEERQRGNFPDRFSGHQFPNYSSELNVNALLLGDSALYLCASSVGAGTEAFFGQGTRLTVV.

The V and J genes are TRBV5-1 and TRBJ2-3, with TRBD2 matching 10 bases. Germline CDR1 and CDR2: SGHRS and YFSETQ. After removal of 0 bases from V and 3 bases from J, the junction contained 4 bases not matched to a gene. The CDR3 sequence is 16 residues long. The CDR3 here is CASSLASGSITDTQYF. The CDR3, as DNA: TGCGCCAGCAGCTTGGCTAGCGGGAGTATTACAGATACGCAGTATTTT.

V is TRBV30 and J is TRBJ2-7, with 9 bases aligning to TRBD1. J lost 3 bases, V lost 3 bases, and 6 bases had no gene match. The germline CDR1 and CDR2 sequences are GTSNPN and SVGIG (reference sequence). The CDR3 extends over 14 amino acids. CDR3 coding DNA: TGTGCCTGGAGAGCCGGGACAGGGCGCTACGAGCAGTACTTC. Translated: CAWRAGTGRYEQYF.

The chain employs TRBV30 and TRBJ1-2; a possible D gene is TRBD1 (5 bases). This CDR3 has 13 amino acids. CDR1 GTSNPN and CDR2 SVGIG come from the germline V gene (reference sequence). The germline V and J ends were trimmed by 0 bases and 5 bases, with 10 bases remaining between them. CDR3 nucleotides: TGTGCCTGGAGTGTATTAGGGGAATATGGCTACACCTTC. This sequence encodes CAWSVLGEYGYTF.

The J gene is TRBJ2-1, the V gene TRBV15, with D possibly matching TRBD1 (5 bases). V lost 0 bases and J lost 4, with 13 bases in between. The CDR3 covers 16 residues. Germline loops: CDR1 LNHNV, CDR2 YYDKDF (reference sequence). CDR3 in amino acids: CATSRDHSDSYNEQFF. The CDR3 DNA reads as TGTGCCACCAGCAGAGATCACAGCGACAGTTACAATGAGCAGTTCTTC. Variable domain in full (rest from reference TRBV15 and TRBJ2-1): DAMVIQNPRYQVTQFGKPVTLSCSQTLNHNVMYWYQQKSSQAPKLLFHYYDKDFNNEADTPDNFQSRRPNTSFCFLDIRSPGLGDTAMYLCATSRDHSDSYNEQFFGPGTRLTVL.

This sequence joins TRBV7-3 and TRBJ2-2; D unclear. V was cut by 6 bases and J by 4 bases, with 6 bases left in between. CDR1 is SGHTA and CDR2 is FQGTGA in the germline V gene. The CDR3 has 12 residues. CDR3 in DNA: TGTGCCAGCAGTCTCCTCACCGGGGAGCTGTTTTTT. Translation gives CASSLLTGELFF.

DNA for the CDR3: TGTGCCAGCAGCAAAGCAAGGCCGGAGTATGCGACCTACGAGCAGTACTTC. This translates into CASSKARPEYATYEQYF. V gene TRBV21-1 combines with J gene TRBJ2-7; the D call of TRBD2 is as the table states it, not checked on the DNA. TRBV21-1 is marked as a pseudogene. The length of the CDR3 is 17 residues.

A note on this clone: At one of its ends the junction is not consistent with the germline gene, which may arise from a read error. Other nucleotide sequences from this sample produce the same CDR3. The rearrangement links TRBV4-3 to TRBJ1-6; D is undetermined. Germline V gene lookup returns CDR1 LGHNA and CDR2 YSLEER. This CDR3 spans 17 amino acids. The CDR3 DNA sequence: TGCGCCAGCAGCCAAGATCGAGGGAGCTCCTATAATTCCCCCCTCCACTTT. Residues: CASSQDRGSSYNSPLHF.

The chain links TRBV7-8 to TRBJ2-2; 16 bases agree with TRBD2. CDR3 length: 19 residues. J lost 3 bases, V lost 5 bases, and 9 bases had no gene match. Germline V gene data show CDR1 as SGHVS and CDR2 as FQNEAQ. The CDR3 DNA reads TGTGCCAGCAGCCTCGGGACTAGCGGGAGGGCCGGGTACACCGGGGAGCTGTTTTTT. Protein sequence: CASSLGTSGRAGYTGELFF. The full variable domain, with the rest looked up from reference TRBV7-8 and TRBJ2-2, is GAGVSQSPRYKVAKRGQDVALRCDPISGHVSLFWYQQALGQGPEFLTYFQNEAQLDKSGLPSDRFFAERPEGSVSTLKIQRTQQEDSAVYLCASSLGTSGRAGYTGELFFGEGSRLTVL.

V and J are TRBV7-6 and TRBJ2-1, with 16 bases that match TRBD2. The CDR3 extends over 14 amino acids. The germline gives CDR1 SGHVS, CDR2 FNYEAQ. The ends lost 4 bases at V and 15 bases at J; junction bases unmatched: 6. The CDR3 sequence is CASSWGLAGGRRFF. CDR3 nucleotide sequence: TGTGCCAGCAGCTGGGGACTAGCGGGGGGGCGAAGGTTCTTC. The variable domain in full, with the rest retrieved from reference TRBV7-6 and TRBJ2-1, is GAGVSQSPRYKVTKRGQDVALRCDPISGHVSLYWYRQALGQGPEFLTYFNYEAQQDKSGLPNDRFSAERPEGSISTLTIQRTEQRDSAMYRCASSWGLAGGRRFFGPGTRLTVL.

The CDR3 loop reads CASCGLLYEQYF. The DNA for the CDR3 is TGCGCCAGCTGTGGACTCCTCTACGAGCAGTACTTC. This chain uses TRBV10-2 with TRBJ2-7, with D possibly matching TRBD2 (5 bases). This CDR3 spans 12 amino acids. The germline V and J ends were trimmed by 8 bases and 3 bases, with 11 bases remaining between them. Germline V gives CDR1 WSHSY, CDR2 SAAADI.

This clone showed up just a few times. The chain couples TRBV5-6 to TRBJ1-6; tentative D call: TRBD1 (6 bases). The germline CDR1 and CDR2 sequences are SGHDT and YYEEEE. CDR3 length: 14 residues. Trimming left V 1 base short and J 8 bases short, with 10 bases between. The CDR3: CASSLTGRDSPLHF. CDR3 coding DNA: TGTGCCAGCAGCTTGACAGGGCGGGATTCACCCCTCCACTTT.

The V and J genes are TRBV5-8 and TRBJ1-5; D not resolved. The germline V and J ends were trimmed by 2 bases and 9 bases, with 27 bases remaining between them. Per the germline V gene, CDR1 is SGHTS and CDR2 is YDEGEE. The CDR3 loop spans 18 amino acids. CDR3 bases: TGTGCCAGCAGCTTTTTAACCAAAGATCAGCAATCAGCGGGGCCCCAGCATTTT. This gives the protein CASSFLTKDQQSAGPQHF.

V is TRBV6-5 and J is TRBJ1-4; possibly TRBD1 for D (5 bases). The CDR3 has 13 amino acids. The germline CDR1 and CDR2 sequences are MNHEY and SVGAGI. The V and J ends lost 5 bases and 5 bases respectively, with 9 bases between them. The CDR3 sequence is CASSGTKNEKLFF. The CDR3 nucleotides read TGTGCCAGCAGTGGGACTAAGAATGAAAAACTGTTTTTT.

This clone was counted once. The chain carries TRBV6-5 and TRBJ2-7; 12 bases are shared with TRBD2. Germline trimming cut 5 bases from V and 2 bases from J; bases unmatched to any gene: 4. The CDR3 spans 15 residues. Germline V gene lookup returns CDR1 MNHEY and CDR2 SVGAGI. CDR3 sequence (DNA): TGTGCCAGCAGTCACAGACTAGCGGGAGCCTACGAGCAGTACTTC. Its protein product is CASSHRLAGAYEQYF.

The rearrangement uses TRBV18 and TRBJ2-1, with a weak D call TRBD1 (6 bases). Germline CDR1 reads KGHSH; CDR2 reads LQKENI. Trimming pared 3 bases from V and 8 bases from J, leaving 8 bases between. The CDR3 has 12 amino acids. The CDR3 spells CASSPAGDEQFF. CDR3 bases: TGTGCCAGCTCACCTGCAGGGGATGAGCAGTTCTTC.

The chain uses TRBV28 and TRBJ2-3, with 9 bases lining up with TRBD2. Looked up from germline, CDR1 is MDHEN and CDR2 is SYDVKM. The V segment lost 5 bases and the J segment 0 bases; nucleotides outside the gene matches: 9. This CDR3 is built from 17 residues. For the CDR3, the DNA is TGTGCCAGCAGTCTCGGGACTAGCAAGGACAGCACAGATACGCAGTATTTT. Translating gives CASSLGTSKDSTDTQYF. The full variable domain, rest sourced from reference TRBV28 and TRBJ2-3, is DVKVTQSSRYLVKRTGEKVFLECVQDMDHENMFWYRQDPGLGLRLIYFSYDVKMKEKGDIPEGYSVSREKKERFSLILESASTNQTSMYLCASSLGTSKDSTDTQYFGPGTRLTVL.

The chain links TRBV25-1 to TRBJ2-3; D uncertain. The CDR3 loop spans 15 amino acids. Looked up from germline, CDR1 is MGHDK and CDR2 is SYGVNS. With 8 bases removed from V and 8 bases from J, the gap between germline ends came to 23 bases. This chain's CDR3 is CASGSKYSPFTTQYF. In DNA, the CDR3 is TGTGCCAGCGGAAGTAAATATAGCCCGTTCACTACGCAGTATTTT.

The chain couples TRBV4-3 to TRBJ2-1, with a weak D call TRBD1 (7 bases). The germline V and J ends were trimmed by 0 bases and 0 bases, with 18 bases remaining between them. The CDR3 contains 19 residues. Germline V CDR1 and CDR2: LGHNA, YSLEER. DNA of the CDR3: TGCGCCAGCAGCCAAGAGGGGCGGGGACAGCGGAGCTCCTACAATGAGCAGTTCTTC. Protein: CASSQEGRGQRSSYNEQFF.

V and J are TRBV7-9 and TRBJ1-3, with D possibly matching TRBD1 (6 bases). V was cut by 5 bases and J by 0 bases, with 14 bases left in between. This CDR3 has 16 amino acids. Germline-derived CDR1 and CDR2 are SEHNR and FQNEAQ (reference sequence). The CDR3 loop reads CASSHYLQGSGNTIYF. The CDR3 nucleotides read TGTGCCAGCAGCCATTACTTACAGGGCTCTGGAAACACCATATATTTT.

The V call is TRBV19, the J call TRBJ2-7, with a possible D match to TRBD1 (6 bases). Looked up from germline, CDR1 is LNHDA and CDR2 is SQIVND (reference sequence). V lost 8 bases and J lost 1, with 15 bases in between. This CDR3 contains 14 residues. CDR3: CASGPWDTSYEQYF. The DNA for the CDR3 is TGTGCCAGTGGTCCCTGGGACACTTCCTACGAGCAGTACTTC.

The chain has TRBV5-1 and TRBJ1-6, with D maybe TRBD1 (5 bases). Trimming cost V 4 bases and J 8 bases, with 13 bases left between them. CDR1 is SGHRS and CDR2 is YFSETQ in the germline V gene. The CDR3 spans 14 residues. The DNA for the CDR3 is TGCGCCAGCAGCGCCGAAATCAGGGATTCACCCCTCCACTTT. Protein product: CASSAEIRDSPLHF.

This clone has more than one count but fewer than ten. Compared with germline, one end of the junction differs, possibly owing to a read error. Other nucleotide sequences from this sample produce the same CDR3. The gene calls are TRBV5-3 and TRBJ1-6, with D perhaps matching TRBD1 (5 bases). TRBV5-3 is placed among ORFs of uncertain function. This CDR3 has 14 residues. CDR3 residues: CARSLVRVNSPLHF. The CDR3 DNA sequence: TGTGCCAGAAGCTTGGTCAGGGTTAATTCCCCCCTCCACTTT.

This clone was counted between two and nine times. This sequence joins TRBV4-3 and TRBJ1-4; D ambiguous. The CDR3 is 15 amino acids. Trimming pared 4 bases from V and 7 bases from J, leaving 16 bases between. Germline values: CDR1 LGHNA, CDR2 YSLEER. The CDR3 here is CASSLTRVSGEKLFF. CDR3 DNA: TGCGCCAGCAGCCTAACTAGAGTCTCCGGTGAAAAACTGTTTTTT.

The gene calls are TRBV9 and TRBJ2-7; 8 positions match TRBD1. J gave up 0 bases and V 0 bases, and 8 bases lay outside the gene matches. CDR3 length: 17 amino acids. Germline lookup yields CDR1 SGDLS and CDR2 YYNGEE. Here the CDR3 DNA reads TGTGCCAGCAGCGTAGATCCGGGACAGGAGAGCTCCTACGAGCAGTACTTC. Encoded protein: CASSVDPGQESSYEQYF.